The entry that follows covers one T cell receptor (beta chain) sequence. Libraries were prepared by immunoSEQ multiplex PCR; TCRdb keeps only in-frame clonotypes and omits some of them. The table shows some 54,000 clones, with approximately 92% occurring only once. The data belong to a study of technical replicates of blood from a few donors. Material: PBMCs. The origin of this receptor is a human donor in good health. Some clones in this sample may be carry-over from other donors' samples.

CDR3: CASSQGTGYEQYF. DNA of the CDR3: TGTGCCAGCAGCCAGGGGACAGGGTACGAGCAGTACTTC. This chain joins TRBV9 and TRBJ2-7, with TRBD1 matching over 9 bases. The CDR3 is 13 amino acids. With 4 bases clipped from V and 4 bases from J, the junction kept 3 bases outside the gene matches. Germline-derived CDR1 and CDR2 are SGDLS and YYNGEE.